This entry lists 25 T cell receptor beta chains sequenced from one sample in a study of T cells in Graves' hyperthyroidism and ophthalmopathy. RNA transcripts yielded amplified TCR beta CDR3 regions. HTBI primers drove first-round RT-PCR of the TCR CDR3. TCRdb itself ran the multiplex PCR reads through MiXCR, one entry per CDR3 protein. The sample carries 400,000 to 500,000 distinct CDR3 sequences, roughly an eighth recorded once. Specimen: blood. These receptors originate from a woman between 18 and 30 years old with Graves' hyperthyroidism.

Note on this clonotype: A read error may account for a junction end that differs from germline. This sequence joins TRBV27 and TRBJ1-5; no reliable D call. The CDR3 runs to 13 residues. CDR1 is MNHEY and CDR2 is SMNVEV in the germline V gene (reference sequence). Here the CDR3 reads CASSLSPLSPQHF. The CDR3 DNA is TGTGCCAGCAGCTTATCCCCTTTGTCGCCCCAGCATTTT.

This chain joins TRBV7-2 and TRBJ2-7, with 12 nucleotides matching TRBD2. The ends lost 4 bases at V and 5 bases at J; junction bases unmatched: 6. The germline CDR1 and CDR2 sequences are SGHTA and FQGNSA. The CDR3 has 15 amino acids. CDR3 region: CASSSTSGSVHEQYF. CDR3 sequence (DNA): TGTGCCAGCAGCTCGACTAGCGGGAGCGTCCACGAGCAGTACTTC.

This clonotype was picked up many times. J is TRBJ1-5 and V is TRBV3-1; no clear D. CDR3 length equals 12 residues. V shed 1 base and J shed 11 bases, with 9 bases lying between them. Germline V gene sequence: CDR1 LGHDT, CDR2 YNNKEL (reference sequence). The CDR3 coding sequence is TGTGCCAGCAGCCAAGGGGATAGGGCCCAGCATTTT. Translation: CASSQGDRAQHF.

This clonotype was observed at least ten times. The rearrangement uses TRBV30 and TRBJ2-6; TRBD1 agrees at 9 bases. The CDR3 length is 14 residues. CDR1 and CDR2 (germline): GTSNPN, SVGIG (reference sequence). Losses at the gene ends were 3 bases for V and 11 bases for J; bases not matched to a gene: 8. The CDR3 spells CAWRPWTGADVLTF. CDR3 sequence (DNA): TGTGCCTGGAGACCCTGGACAGGGGCGGACGTCCTGACTTTC.

The chain recombines TRBV29-1 with TRBJ2-1; 9 nucleotides align to TRBD2. Germline lookup yields CDR1 SQVTM and CDR2 ANQGSEA. V dropped 4 bases and J dropped 4; count of bases not matched to a gene: 11. The CDR3 loop spans 16 amino acids. The CDR3 reads CSVGFSGSLTYNEQFF. CDR3 nucleotides: TGCAGCGTTGGTTTTAGCGGGAGCCTTACGTACAATGAGCAGTTCTTC.

This clonotype was observed many times. This chain's CDR3 is CASSPRTGVNTEAFF. CDR3 nucleotides: TGTGCCAGCAGTCCAAGGACAGGGGTGAACACTGAAGCTTTCTTT. The genes are TRBV12-3 or TRBV12-4 and TRBJ1-1; TRBD1 agrees at 9 bases. Trimming took 5 bases from V and 0 from J; bases not matched to a gene: 4. The CDR3 sequence is 15 residues long.

V gene TRBV19 combines with J gene TRBJ1-1; 9 bases map to TRBD1. The CDR3 extends over 17 amino acids. Germline lookup yields CDR1 LNHDA and CDR2 SQIVND (reference sequence). V dropped 5 bases and J dropped 5; count of bases not matched to a gene: 15. The CDR3 coding sequence is TGTGCCAGTAGTCAATATGGGGGCGGGACAGGGATGACTGAAGCTTTCTTT. Its protein is CASSQYGGGTGMTEAFF.

In this sample, this clonotype turned up many times. J is TRBJ1-2 and V is TRBV12-3 or TRBV12-4, with a possible D match to TRBD1 (6 bases). The CDR3 sequence is 13 residues long. V lost 6 bases and J 1 base, leaving 9 bases between the germline ends. The CDR3 protein is CASSTDSNYGYTF. The CDR3, as DNA: TGTGCCAGCAGCACGGACAGTAACTATGGCTACACCTTC.

This clonotype was counted at least ten times. V and J are TRBV6-1 and TRBJ1-2, with D possibly TRBD1 on 6 matching bases. Trimming cost V 2 bases and J 0 bases, with 16 bases left between them. The CDR3 has 17 amino acids. The germline CDR1 and CDR2 sequences are MNHNS and SASEGT. This CDR3 is CASSEIKGDISNYGYTF. Here the CDR3 DNA reads TGTGCCAGCAGTGAAATCAAGGGGGACATTTCTAACTATGGCTACACCTTC.

The rearrangement joins TRBV5-6 to TRBJ2-5; 10 positions agree with TRBD1. J lost 4 bases, V lost 2 bases, and 8 bases had no gene match. The CDR3 is 16 residues long. Germline CDR1 and CDR2: SGHDT and YYEEEE. The CDR3 spells CASSFIDRGRGETQYF. Written as DNA, the CDR3 is TGTGCCAGCAGCTTTATCGACAGGGGGCGAGGAGAGACCCAGTACTTC.

This clonotype has a count of ten or more. The chain links TRBV10-1 to TRBJ2-1; TRBD1 or TRBD2 may be the D gene (6 bases each). Germline lookup yields CDR1 WNHNN and CDR2 SYGVQD (reference sequence). V was clipped by 2 bases and J by 2 bases, with 7 bases between them. The CDR3 loop spans 14 amino acids. Here the CDR3 reads CASSEGGPYNEQFF. The CDR3 DNA reads as TGCGCCAGCAGTGAGGGGGGGCCCTACAATGAGCAGTTCTTC.

The chain carries TRBV4-1 and TRBJ1-6; D remains unclear. The germline gives CDR1 MGHRA, CDR2 YSYEKL. The CDR3 runs 16 residues. V lost 1 base and J lost 8, with 15 bases in between. The CDR3 reads CASSQGTNSYYSPLHF. CDR3 nucleotide sequence: TGCGCCAGCAGCCAAGGAACCAACAGTTATTATTCACCCCTCCACTTT.

This clonotype showed up many times. The rearrangement joins TRBV14 to TRBJ2-7, with 10 bases aligning to TRBD1. CDR1 SGHDN and CDR2 FVKESK come from the germline V gene. Losses at the gene ends were 0 bases for V and 4 bases for J; bases not matched to a gene: 6. The CDR3 runs to 16 residues. The CDR3 spells CASSQDQTGGWYEQYF. The CDR3 coding sequence is TGTGCCAGCAGCCAAGATCAGACAGGGGGCTGGTACGAGCAGTACTTC.

This clonotype was counted a single time. V and J are TRBV27 and TRBJ2-2; 13 nucleotides agree with TRBD2. Germline lookup yields CDR1 MNHEY and CDR2 SMNVEV (reference sequence). With 6 bases clipped from V and 4 bases from J, the junction kept 14 bases outside the gene matches. There are 19 residues in the CDR3. For the CDR3, the DNA is TGTGCCAGCAGACATACTAGCGGGAGGGCCTTTGGGACCACCGGGGAGCTGTTTTTT. It yields the protein CASRHTSGRAFGTTGELFF.

This clonotype was detected many times. The V and J genes are TRBV12-5 and TRBJ2-1, with 15 bases identical to TRBD2. This CDR3 region has 16 residues. Trimming removed 5 bases from V and 6 bases from J; junction bases left unmatched: 5. In germline, CDR1 is LGHNT, CDR2 FRNRAP. CDR3 coding DNA: TGTGCTAGTGGTCTGGGACTAGCGGGGGGCGGCAATGAGCAGTTCTTC. Its protein product is CASGLGLAGGGNEQFF.

In this sample, this clonotype turned up many times. This chain uses TRBV2 with TRBJ1-2; 8 positions agree with TRBD1. The germline CDR1 and CDR2 sequences are SNHLY and FYNNEI. With 7 bases clipped from V and 7 bases from J, the junction kept 11 bases outside the gene matches. CDR3 length equals 14 residues. CDR3 nucleotides: TGTGCCAGCACTTTGGACAGGGAGGGAGGTGGCTACACCTTC. Its protein is CASTLDREGGGYTF.

This clonotype has a count of ten or more. The chain couples TRBV2 to TRBJ2-7; TRBD2 agrees at 13 bases. Germline V gene lookup returns CDR1 SNHLY and CDR2 FYNNEI. The CDR3 spans 17 residues. V lost 4 bases and J lost 6; bases outside the gene matches: 12. Here the CDR3 DNA reads TGTGCCAGCAGTGGGGAGGGACTAGCGGGACCTTCAATCGAGCAGTACTTC. Translated, it gives CASSGEGLAGPSIEQYF.

This clonotype has only one observation. This chain connects TRBV7-2 to TRBJ2-1; D gene ambiguous. V lost 6 bases to trimming and J lost 15 bases, with 15 bases between them. This CDR3 has 11 residues. In germline, CDR1 is SGHTA, CDR2 FQGNSA. The CDR3: CASSHDARLFF. As DNA, the CDR3 is TGTGCCAGCAGTCACGATGCTCGTCTGTTCTTC.

The sample holds many counts of this clonotype. The gene calls are TRBV5-5 and TRBJ2-1, with 12 bases fitting TRBD1. This CDR3 comprises 18 residues. Germline CDR1 is SGHKS and CDR2 is YYEKEE (reference sequence). V dropped 1 base and J dropped 6; count of bases not matched to a gene: 11. CDR3 region: CASSLSGGQGAHLNEQFF. The CDR3 DNA is TGTGCCAGCAGCTTGTCGGGGGGACAGGGGGCGCATCTCAATGAGCAGTTCTTC.

The chain joins TRBV12-5 to TRBJ2-1; 7 nucleotides agree with TRBD2. From germline, CDR1 is LGHNT and CDR2 FRNRAP. Losses at the gene ends were 0 bases for V and 6 bases for J; bases not matched to a gene: 11. The CDR3 contains 17 residues. CDR3 in amino acids: CASGLVPDSGWVNEQFF. CDR3 DNA sequence: TGTGCTAGTGGTTTGGTCCCGGATAGCGGGTGGGTCAATGAGCAGTTCTTC.

Many counts were recorded for this clonotype. The chain links TRBV7-8 to TRBJ1-2; D gene unclear. The CDR3 has 16 amino acids. V lost 1 base to trimming and J lost 4 bases, with 16 bases between them. Germline CDR1 SGHVS, CDR2 FQNEAQ. CDR3 sequence: CASSLEPLRSGYGYTF. The CDR3 DNA is TGTGCCAGCAGCTTAGAGCCCCTAAGGTCGGGCTATGGCTACACCTTC.

The V call is TRBV29-1, the J call TRBJ1-1; the D is unclear. Germline-derived CDR1 and CDR2 are SQVTM and ANQGSEA. The V end lost 4 bases, the J end lost 3 bases, and 9 bases lay between the germline ends. The CDR3 loop spans 12 amino acids. The CDR3 region is CSVVTSDTEAFF. In DNA, the CDR3 is TGCAGCGTTGTCACCAGCGACACTGAAGCTTTCTTT.

This clonotype occurred many times. The chain employs TRBV7-2 and TRBJ2-7; the match to TRBD2 covers 11 bases. The CDR3 length is 18 residues. V trimming: 1 base; J trimming: 1 base; junction bases outside the gene matches: 9. The germline V gene encodes CDR1 SGHTA and CDR2 FQGNSA. In nucleotides, the CDR3 is TGTGCCAGCAGCTTAGGTCGGGGACTAGCGGAGGTGTCCTACGAGCAGTACTTC. Translating gives CASSLGRGLAEVSYEQYF.

This clonotype was picked up many times. The chain employs TRBV12-3 or TRBV12-4 and TRBJ2-5; 10 bases match TRBD1. V gave up 1 base and J gave up 4 bases; unmatched junction bases: 3. The CDR3 spans 15 residues. The CDR3: CASSLGQGAGETQYF. The DNA for the CDR3 is TGTGCCAGCAGTTTAGGACAGGGGGCGGGAGAGACCCAGTACTTC.

This clonotype was recorded at least ten times. The V call is TRBV27, the J call TRBJ2-1, with 7 bases fitting TRBD1. Germline assignment: CDR1 MNHEY and CDR2 SMNVEV (reference sequence). V trimming: 10 bases; J trimming: 4 bases; junction bases outside the gene matches: 7. The CDR3 sequence is 13 residues long. CDR3 nucleotides: TGTGCCACCTCCGGGACAGAGTACAATGAGCAGTTCTTC. Its translation: CATSGTEYNEQFF.